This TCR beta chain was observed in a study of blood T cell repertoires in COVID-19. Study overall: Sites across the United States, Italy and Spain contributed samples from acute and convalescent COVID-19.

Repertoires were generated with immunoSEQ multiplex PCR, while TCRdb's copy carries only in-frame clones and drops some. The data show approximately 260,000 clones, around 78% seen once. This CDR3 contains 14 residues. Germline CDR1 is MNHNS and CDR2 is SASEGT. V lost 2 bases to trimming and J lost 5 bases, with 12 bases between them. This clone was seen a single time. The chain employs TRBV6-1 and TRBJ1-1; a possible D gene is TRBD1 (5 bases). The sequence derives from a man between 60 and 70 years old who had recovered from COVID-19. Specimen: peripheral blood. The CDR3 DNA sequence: TGTGCCAGCAGTGAAAGGCCAGGGTGGACTGAAGCTTTCTTT. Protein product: CASSERPGWTEAFF.